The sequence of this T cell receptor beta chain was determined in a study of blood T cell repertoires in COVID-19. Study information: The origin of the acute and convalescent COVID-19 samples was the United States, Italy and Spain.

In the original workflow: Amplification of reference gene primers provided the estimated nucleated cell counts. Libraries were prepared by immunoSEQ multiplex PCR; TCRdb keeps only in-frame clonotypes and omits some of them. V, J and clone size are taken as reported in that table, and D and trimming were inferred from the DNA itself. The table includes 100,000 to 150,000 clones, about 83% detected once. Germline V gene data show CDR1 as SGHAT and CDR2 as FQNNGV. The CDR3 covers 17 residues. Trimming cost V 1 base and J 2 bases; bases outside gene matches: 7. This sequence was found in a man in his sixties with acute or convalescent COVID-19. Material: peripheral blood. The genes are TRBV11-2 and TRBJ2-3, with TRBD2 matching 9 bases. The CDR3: CASSLGRLAGPTDTQYF. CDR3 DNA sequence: TGTGCCAGCAGCTTAGGTCGTCTAGCGGGGCCCACAGATACGCAGTATTTT.